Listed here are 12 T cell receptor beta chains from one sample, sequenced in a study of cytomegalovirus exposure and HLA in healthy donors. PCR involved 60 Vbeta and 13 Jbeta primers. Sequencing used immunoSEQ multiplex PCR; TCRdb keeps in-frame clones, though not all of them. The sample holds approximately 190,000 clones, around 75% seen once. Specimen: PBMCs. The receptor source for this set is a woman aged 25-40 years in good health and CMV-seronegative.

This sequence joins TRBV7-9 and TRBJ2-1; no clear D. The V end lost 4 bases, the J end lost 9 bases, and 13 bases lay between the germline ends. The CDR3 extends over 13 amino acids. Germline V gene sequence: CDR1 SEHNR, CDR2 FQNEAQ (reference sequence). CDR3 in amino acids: CASSSFLSIEQFF. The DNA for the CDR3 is TGTGCCAGCAGCTCATTCCTTAGTATTGAGCAGTTCTTC.

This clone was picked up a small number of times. The CDR3 reads CASSLGLRGGPRPYGYTF. The CDR3 DNA is TGTGCCAGCAGCTTAGGTCTCCGCGGAGGGCCACGGCCATATGGCTACACCTTC. The chain employs TRBV11-2 and TRBJ1-2; D is uncertain. Trimming took 1 base from V and 5 from J, leaving 23 bases between them. The CDR3 length is 18 residues. Germline CDR1 SGHAT, CDR2 FQNNGV.

The CDR3 spells CASSPHRDYGYTF. The CDR3 DNA is TGTGCCAGCAGCCCCCACAGGGATTATGGCTACACCTTC. This chain uses TRBV6-5 with TRBJ1-2; weak D call: TRBD1 (6 bases). The CDR3 is 13 residues long. CDR1 is MNHEY, CDR2 SVGAGI, per germline. V was clipped by 6 bases and J by 5 bases, with 13 bases between them.

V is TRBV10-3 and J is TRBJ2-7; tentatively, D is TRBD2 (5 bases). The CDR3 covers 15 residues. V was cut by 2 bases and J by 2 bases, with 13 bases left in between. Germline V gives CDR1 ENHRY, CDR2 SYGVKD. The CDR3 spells CAISEGELSAYEQYF. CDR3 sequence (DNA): TGTGCCATCAGTGAGGGGGAGTTGTCGGCCTACGAGCAGTACTTC.

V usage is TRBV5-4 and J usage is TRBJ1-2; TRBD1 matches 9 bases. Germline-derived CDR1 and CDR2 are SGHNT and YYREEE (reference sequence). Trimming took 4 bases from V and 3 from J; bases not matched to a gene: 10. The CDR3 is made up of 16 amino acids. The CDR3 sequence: CASSAGTGMDYYGYTF. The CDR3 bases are TGTGCCAGCAGCGCCGGGACAGGGATGGATTACTATGGCTACACCTTC.

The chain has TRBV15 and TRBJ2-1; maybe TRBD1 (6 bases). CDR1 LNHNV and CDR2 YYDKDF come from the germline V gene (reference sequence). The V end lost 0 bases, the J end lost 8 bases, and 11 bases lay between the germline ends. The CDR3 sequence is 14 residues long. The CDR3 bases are TGTGCCACCAGCAGAGATCAGGGGATGGATGAGCAGTTCTTC. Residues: CATSRDQGMDEQFF.

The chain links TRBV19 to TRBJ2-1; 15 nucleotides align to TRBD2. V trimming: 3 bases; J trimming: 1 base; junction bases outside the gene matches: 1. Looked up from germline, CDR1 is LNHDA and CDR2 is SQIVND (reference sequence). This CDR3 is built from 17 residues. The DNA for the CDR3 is TGTGCCAGTAGTATTGGGACTAGCGGGAGGTCCTACAATGAGCAGTTCTTC. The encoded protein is CASSIGTSGRSYNEQFF.

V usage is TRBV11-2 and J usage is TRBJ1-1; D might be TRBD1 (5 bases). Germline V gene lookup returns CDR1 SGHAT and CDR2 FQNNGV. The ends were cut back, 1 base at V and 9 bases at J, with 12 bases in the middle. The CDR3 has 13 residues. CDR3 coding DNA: TGTGCCAGCAGCTTAGGTAACAGGATGAAAGCTTTCTTT. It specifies CASSLGNRMKAFF.

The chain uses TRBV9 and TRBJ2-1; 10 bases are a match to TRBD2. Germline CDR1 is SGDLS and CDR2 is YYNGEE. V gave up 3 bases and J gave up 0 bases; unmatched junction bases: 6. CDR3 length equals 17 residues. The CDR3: CASSGGLASISYNEQFF. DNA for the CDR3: TGTGCCAGCAGCGGGGGACTAGCGTCCATCTCCTACAATGAGCAGTTCTTC.

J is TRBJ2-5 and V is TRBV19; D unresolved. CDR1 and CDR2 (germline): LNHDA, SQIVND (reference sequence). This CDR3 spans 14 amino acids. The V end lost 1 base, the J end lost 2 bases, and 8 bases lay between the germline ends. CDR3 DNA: TGTGCCAGTAGTATAGTAACAGATCAAGAGACCCAGTACTTC. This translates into CASSIVTDQETQYF.

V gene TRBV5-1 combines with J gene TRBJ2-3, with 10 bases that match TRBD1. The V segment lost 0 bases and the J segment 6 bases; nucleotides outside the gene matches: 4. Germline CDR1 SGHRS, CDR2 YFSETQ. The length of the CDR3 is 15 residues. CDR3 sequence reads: CASSLVDRGRDTQYF. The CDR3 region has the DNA TGCGCCAGCAGCTTGGTAGACAGGGGGCGGGATACGCAGTATTTT.

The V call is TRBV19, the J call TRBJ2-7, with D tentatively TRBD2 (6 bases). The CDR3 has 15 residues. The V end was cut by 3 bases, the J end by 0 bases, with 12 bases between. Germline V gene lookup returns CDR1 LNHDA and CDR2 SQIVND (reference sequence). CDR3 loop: CASSILEGSSYEQYF. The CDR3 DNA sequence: TGTGCCAGTAGTATTTTGGAGGGGTCCTCCTACGAGCAGTACTTC.